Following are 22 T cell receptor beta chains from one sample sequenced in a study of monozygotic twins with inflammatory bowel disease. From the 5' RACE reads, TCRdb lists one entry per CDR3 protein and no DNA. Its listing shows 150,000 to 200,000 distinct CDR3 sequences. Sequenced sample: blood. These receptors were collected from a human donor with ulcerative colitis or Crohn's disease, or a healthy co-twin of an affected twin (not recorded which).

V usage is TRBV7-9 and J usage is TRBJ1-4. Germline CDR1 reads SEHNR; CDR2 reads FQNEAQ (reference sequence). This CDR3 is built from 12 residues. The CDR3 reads CASSFTNEKLIF.

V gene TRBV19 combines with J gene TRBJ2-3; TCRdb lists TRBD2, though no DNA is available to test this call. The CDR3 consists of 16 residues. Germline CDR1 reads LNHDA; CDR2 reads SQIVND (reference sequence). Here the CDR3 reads CASSIRQDSSTDTQYF.

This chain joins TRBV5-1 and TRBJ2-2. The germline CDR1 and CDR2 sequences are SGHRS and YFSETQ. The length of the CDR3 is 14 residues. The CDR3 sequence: CASSQEANSGELFF.

The CDR3 sequence is CASSTSGRAYEQYF. This sequence joins TRBV6-6 and TRBJ2-7; TCRdb returns TRBD2, unconfirmable since there is no DNA. The CDR3 has 14 amino acids. The V gene's germline CDR1 is MNHNY and CDR2 SVGAGI (reference sequence).

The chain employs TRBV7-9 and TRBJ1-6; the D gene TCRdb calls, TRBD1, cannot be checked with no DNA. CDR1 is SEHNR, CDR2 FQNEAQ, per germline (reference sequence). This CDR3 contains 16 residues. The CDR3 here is CASSPTGGGGNSPLHF.

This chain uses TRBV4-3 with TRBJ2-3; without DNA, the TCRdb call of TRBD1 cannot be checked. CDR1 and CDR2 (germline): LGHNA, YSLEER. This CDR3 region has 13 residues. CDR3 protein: CASSQQGGDTQYF.

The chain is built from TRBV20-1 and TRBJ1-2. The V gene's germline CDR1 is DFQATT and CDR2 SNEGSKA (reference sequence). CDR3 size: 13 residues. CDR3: CSGLAGRDYGYTF.

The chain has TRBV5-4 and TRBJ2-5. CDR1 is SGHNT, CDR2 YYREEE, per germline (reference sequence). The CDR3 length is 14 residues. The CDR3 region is CASSPERYEETQYF.

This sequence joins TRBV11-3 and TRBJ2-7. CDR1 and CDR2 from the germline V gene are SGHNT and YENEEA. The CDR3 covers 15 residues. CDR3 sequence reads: CASSLAAGSSYEQYF.

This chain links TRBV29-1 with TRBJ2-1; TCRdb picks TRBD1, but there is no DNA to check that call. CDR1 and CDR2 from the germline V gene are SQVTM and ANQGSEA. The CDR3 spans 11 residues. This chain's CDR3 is CSVGEGGEQFF.

The CDR3 protein is CSVDPGYGYTF. This chain uses TRBV29-1 with TRBJ1-2; the TCRdb D gene call, TRBD1, has no DNA to confirm it. From germline, CDR1 is SQVTM and CDR2 ANQGSEA. The CDR3 runs 11 residues.

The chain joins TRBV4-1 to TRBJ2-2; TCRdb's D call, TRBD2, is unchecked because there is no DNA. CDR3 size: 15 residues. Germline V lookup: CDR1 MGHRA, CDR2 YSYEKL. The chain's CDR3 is CASSPGGGGTGELFF.

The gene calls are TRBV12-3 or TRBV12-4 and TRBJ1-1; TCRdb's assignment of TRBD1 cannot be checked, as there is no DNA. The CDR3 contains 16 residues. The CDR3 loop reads CASIPRTGGWDTEAFF.

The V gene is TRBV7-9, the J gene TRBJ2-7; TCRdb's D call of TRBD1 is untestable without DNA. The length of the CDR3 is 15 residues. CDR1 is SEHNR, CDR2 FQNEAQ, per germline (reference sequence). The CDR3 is CASSLSAGLSYEQYF.

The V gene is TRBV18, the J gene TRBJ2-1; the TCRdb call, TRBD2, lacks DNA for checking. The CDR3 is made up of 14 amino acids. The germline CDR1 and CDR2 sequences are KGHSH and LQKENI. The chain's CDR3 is CASSPGSPADEQFF.

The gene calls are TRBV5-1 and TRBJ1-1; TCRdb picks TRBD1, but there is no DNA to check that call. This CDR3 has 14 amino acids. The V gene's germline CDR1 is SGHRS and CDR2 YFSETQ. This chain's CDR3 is CASSGGQKLTEAFF.

This chain's CDR3 is CASRLKGGTYEQYF. This rearrangement joins TRBV19 to TRBJ2-7. CDR1 is LNHDA and CDR2 is SQIVND in the germline V gene (reference sequence). There are 14 residues in the CDR3.

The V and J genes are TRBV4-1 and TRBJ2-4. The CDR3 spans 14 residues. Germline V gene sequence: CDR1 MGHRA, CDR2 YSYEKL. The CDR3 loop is CASSQDERVDIQYF.

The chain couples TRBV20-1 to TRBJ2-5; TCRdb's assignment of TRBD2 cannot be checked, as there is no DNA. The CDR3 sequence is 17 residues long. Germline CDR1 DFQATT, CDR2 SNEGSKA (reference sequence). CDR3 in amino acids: CSARSLLAGGPQETQYF.

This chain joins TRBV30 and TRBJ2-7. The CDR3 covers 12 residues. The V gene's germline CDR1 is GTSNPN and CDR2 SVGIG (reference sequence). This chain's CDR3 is CAWSVLVYEQYF. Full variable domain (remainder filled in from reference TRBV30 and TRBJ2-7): SQTIHQWPATLVQPVGSPLSLECTVEGTSNPNLYWYRQAAGRGLQLLFYSVGIGQISSEVPQNLSASRPQDRQFILSSKKLLLSDSGFYLCAWSVLVYEQYFGPGTRLTVT.

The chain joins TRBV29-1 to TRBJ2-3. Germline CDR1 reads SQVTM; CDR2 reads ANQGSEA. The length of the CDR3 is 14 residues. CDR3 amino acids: CSVEAGSSTDTQYF.

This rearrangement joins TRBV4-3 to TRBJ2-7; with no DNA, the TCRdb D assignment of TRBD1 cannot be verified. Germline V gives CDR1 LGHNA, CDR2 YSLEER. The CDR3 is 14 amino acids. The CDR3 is CASSQAKGTYEQYF.